This T cell receptor beta chain emerged from a study of blood T cell repertoires in COVID-19. The CDR3 consists of 17 residues. CDR1 and CDR2 (germline): SGHTS, YDEGEE. V lost 4 bases, J lost 0 bases, and 9 bases stayed unmatched. Two negative PCRs, clearance, or symptom resolution were required of recovered Cohort 3 donors. In the study's own analysis: Reference gene primer amplification gave nucleated cell count estimates. TCRdb keeps only in-frame clones here, not all; method: immunoSEQ multiplex PCR. V and J calls plus clone size are reproduced from that table; the DNA served to infer D and trimming. The profile covers some 300,000 clones, with 75% to 90% appearing a single time and around a tenth taken by the ten largest.

This clonotype was sampled from a middle-aged woman who had recovered from COVID-19. The sample was PBMCs or T cells enriched from blood (not recorded which). This rearrangement joins TRBV5-8 to TRBJ1-3; 8 bases are a match to TRBD1. The DNA for the CDR3 is TGTGCCAGCAGCGTAGAGGACAGGGCTGGCTCTGGAAACACCATATATTTT. This sequence encodes CASSVEDRAGSGNTIYF.